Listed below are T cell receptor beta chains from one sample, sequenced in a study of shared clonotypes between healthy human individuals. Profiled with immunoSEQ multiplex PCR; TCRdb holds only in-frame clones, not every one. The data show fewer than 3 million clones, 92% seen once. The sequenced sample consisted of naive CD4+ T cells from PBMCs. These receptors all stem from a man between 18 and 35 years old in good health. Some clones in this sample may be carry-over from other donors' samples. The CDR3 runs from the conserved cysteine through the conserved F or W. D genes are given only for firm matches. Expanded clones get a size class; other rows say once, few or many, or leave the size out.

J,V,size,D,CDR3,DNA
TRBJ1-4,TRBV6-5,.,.,CASSYDYAAMEEKLFF,TGTGCCAGCAGTTACGATTATGCCGCAATGGAGGAAAAACTGTTTTTT
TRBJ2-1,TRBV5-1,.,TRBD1,CASSSAGGSYNEQFF,TGCGCCAGCAGCTCAGCAGGGGGTTCCTACAATGAGCAGTTCTTC
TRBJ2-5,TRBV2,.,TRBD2,CASREGLAGWETQYF,TGTGCCAGCAGGGAAGGACTAGCGGGATGGGAGACCCAGTACTTC
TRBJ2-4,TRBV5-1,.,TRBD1,CASSLGQGENIQYF,TGCGCCAGCAGCTTGGGACAGGGAGAAAACATTCAGTACTTC
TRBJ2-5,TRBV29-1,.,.,CSARTDFLPETQYF,TGCAGCGCTCGGACAGATTTCCTTCCAGAGACCCAGTACTTC
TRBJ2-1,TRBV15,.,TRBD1,CATSREQGVYNEQFF,TGTGCCACCAGCAGAGAGCAGGGGGTATACAATGAGCAGTTCTTC
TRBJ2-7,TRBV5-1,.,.,CASSKGLGDTSYEQYF,TGCGCCAGCAGCAAAGGGCTGGGGGACACGTCTTACGAGCAGTACTTC
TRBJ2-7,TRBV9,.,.,CASSVGPSSSYEQYF,TGTGCCAGCAGCGTAGGGCCCTCGAGCTCCTACGAGCAGTACTTC
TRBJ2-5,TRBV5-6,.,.,CASSSLRGGETQYF,TGTGCCAGCAGCTCCCTTAGGGGGGGTGAGACCCAGTACTTC
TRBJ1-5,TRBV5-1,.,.,CASSQEGYQPQHF,TGCGCCAGCAGCCAGGAAGGGTACCAGCCCCAGCATTTT
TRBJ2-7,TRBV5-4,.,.,CASSLGAQGPYEQYF,TGTGCCAGCAGCTTGGGGGCTCAGGGTCCCTACGAGCAGTACTTC
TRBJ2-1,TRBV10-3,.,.,CAISEGLASYNEQFF,TGTGCCATCAGTGAGGGCCTAGCGTCCTACAATGAGCAGTTCTTC
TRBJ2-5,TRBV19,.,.,CASSIGPPAETQYF,TGTGCCAGTAGTATAGGGCCACCCGCGGAGACCCAGTACTTC
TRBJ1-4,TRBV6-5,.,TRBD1,CASRPDRGTNEKLFF,TGTGCCAGCAGACCTGACAGGGGAACTAATGAAAAACTGTTTTTT
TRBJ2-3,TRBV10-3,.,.,CAIRTTGGDTDTQYF,TGTGCCATCCGTACCACGGGCGGGGACACAGATACGCAGTATTTT
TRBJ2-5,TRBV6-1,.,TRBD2,CASSEAWVGGQETQYF,TGTGCCAGCAGTGAAGCTTGGGTGGGGGGGCAAGAGACCCAGTACTTC
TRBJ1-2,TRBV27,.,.,CASSSFQANYGYTF,TGTGCCAGCAGTTCTTTTCAGGCAAACTATGGCTACACCTTC
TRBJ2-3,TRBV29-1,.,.,CSVNRGGDTQYF,TGCAGCGTGAACAGGGGGGGAGATACGCAGTATTTT
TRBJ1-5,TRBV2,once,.,CASSSGGGRQPQHF,TGTGCCAGCAGCTCCGGGGGGGGCCGTCAGCCCCAGCATTTT
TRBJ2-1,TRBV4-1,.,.,CASSQDAPGPYNEQFF,TGCGCCAGCAGCCAAGATGCCCCCGGTCCCTACAATGAGCAGTTCTTC
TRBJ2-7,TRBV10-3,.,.,CAISESGPEQYF,TGTGCCATCAGTGAGTCGGGGCCCGAGCAGTACTTC
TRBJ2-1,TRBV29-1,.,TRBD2,CSVGASGSSYNEQLF,TGCAGCGTTGGGGCTAGCGGGAGCTCCTACAATGAGCAGCTCTTC
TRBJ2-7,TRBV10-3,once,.,CAISQGYEQYF,TGTGCCATCAGCCAGGGCTACGAGCAGTACTTC
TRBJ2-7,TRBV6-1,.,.,CASSGEGLGEQYF,TGTGCCAGCAGTGGGGAAGGGTTGGGCGAGCAGTACTTC
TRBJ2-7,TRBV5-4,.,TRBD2,CASSYIPGLPTSSYEQYF,TGTGCCAGCAGCTATATTCCGGGACTACCGACCTCTTCCTACGAGCAGTACTTC
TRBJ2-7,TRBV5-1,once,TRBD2,CASSFELAGVGHEQYF,TGCGCCAGCAGCTTTGAACTAGCGGGAGTCGGCCACGAGCAGTACTTC
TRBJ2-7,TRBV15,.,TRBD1,CATSRGSPGTGGFDF,TGTGCCACCAGCAGAGGAAGTCCCGGGACAGGGGGCTTCGACTTC
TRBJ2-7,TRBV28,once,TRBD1,CASSLMVTGTLGEQYF,TGTGCCAGCAGTTTAATGGTGACAGGGACACTCGGGGAGCAGTACTTC
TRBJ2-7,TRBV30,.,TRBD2,CALTSVSYEQYF,TGTGCCTTGACTAGCGTATCCTACGAGCAGTACTTC
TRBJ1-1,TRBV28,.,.,CASSSHGDILVPEAFF,TGTGCCAGCAGTTCCCACGGCGACATATTAGTCCCTGAAGCTTTCTTT
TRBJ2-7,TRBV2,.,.,CASSSLGDKPYEQYF,TGTGCCAGCAGTTCCCTGGGGGACAAGCCCTACGAGCAGTACTTC